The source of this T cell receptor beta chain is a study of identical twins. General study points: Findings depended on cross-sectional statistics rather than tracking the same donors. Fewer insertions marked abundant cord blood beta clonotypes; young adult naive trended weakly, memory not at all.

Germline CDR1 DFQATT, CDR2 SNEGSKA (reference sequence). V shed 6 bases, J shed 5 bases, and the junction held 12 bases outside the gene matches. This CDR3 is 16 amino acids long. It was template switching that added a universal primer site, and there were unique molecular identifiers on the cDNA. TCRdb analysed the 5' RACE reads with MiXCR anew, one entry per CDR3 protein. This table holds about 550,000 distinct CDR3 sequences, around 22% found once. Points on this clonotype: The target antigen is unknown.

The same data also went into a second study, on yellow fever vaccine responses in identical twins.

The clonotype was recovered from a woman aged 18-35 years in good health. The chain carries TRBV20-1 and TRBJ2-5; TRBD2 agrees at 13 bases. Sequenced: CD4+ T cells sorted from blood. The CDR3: CSAQLGLAGVVETQYF. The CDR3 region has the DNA TGCAGTGCCCAGCTAGGACTAGCGGGAGTAGTGGAGACCCAGTACTTC.